The TCR beta chain described here comes from a study of OX40 agonist ivuxolimab in advanced cancers. Across the whole study: It was ivuxolimab, an agonistic anti-OX40 (CD134) antibody, that patients were treated with. The group had a mean age of about 65 years, ranged from 23 to 79, and was roughly 83% male. Study-wide findings and caveats: Which antigen the expanded peripheral T cells recognized is unknown.

Individuals having autoimmune disease history or systemic immunosuppression were not enrolled. As to this clone: The antigen remains undetermined.

V shed 4 bases and J shed 7 bases, with 14 bases lying between them. Germline CDR1 SGHNT, CDR2 YENEEA. CDR3 length equals 14 residues. The assay was immunoSEQ multiplex PCR, and TCRdb's table has in-frame clones only and misses some. The sample has some 15,000 clones; 80% to 90% are singletons. The sequence derives from an adult with an advanced solid tumor such as melanoma, head and neck, liver or kidney cancer. The gene calls are TRBV11-3 and TRBJ2-1; no clear D gene. Sequenced here: CD4+ or CD8+ T cells sorted from blood, sampled in a trial of the OX40 agonist ivuxolimab. The CDR3 DNA follows: TGTGCCAGCAGCTCGAGCTCGAATTGGAATGAGCAGTTCTTC. Its translation: CASSSSSNWNEQFF.